The clone carrying this TCR beta chain occurred a few times. Its target is unknown. Trimming removed 2 bases from V and 4 bases from J, with 12 bases in between. The CDR3 is made up of 14 amino acids. Germline CDR1 and CDR2: DFQATT and SNEGSKA (reference sequence). The authors ran a second PCR of about 7 to 11 cycles using a sample-barcoded 5' primer and a J-beta primer mix. TCRdb reanalysed the 5' RACE reads using MiXCR and keeps one entry per CDR3 protein. The table has around 780,000 distinct CDR3 sequences, roughly 26% seen once; the top ten hold around 3%. This sample stems from a study of blood T cells in healthy people across ages. General observations from the study: Across the age range, TCR beta diversity per million T cells fell in a roughly linear way.

These records were also assigned to another study, of T cells of mothers and their children.

The clonotype originates from a boy between 10 and 17 years old in good health. The chain uses TRBV20-1 and TRBJ1-3; D may be TRBD1 (6 bases). The sample comprised blood. CDR3 sequence reads: CSARSRGHGNTIYF. The CDR3 nucleotides read TGCAGTGCTAGATCGCGGGGGCACGGAAACACCATATATTTT.